The 19 T cell receptor beta chains below all came from one sample that was sequenced in a study of long-term antiretroviral therapy in people with HIV. The assay, immunoSEQ v3.0, was run at survey level. Clones were read by immunoSEQ multiplex PCR, and TCRdb kept only the in-frame ones, dropping some. The data contain 20,000 to 25,000 clones, 82% of them singletons. Sequences were derived from unsorted PBMCs, sampled 2.3 to 2.5 years after starting antiretroviral therapy. All receptors come from a man aged 40-50 years with HIV.

The chain employs TRBV19 and TRBJ1-1; D unclear. The CDR3 is made up of 14 amino acids. Germline CDR1 and CDR2: LNHDA and SQIVND (reference sequence). V lost 7 bases and J 5 bases, leaving 17 bases between the germline ends. This CDR3 reads CASTSGVWGTEAFF. CDR3 DNA: TGTGCCAGTACCTCCGGAGTTTGGGGTACTGAAGCTTTCTTT.

The chain uses TRBV2 and TRBJ2-1; D is unresolved. Trimming shortened V by 4 bases and J by 3 bases, and 7 bases separated the two germline ends. This CDR3 comprises 13 residues. CDR1 is SNHLY, CDR2 FYNNEI, per germline. CDR3 nucleotide sequence: TGTGCCAGCAGTGCCGAGAGCTACAATGAGCAGTTCTTC. Its translation: CASSAESYNEQFF.

The chain has TRBV2 and TRBJ2-1, with D possibly being TRBD2 (5 bases). Germline CDR1 SNHLY, CDR2 FYNNEI. The CDR3 length is 13 residues. V was pared by 5 bases and J by 7 bases, with 12 bases between. CDR3 in DNA: TGTGCCAGCAGTCCCACTCTAGCAAATGAGCAGTTCTTC. Amino acids: CASSPTLANEQFF.

This clone was observed a few times. V gene TRBV11-2 combines with J gene TRBJ2-7, with 8 bases identical to TRBD1. The CDR3 loop spans 16 amino acids. The V gene end was trimmed by 0 bases and the J gene end by 3 bases; junction bases not matched to a gene: 7. CDR1 is SGHAT, CDR2 FQNNGV, per germline. The CDR3 sequence: CASSLDRGQGVYEQYF. Here the CDR3 DNA reads TGTGCCAGCAGCTTAGATAGAGGACAGGGTGTCTACGAGCAGTACTTC. The full variable domain, in which reference TRBV11-2 and TRBJ2-7 provide the parts outside the CDR3, is EAGVAQSPRYKIIEKRQSVAFWCNPISGHATLYWYQQILGQGPKLLIQFQNNGVVDDSQLPKDRFSAERLKGVDSTLKIQPAKLEDSAVYLCASSLDRGQGVYEQYFGPGTRLTVT.

This rearrangement joins TRBV7-2 to TRBJ2-3; D not resolved. Trimming removed 5 bases from V and 2 bases from J, with 8 bases in between. The CDR3 contains 13 residues. Germline CDR1 and CDR2: SGHTA and FQGNSA. The CDR3 region has the DNA TGTGCCAGCAGCCTTGCTTTCACAGATACGCAGTATTTT. Translation gives CASSLAFTDTQYF.

The chain recombines TRBV30 with TRBJ2-1; D might be TRBD2 (5 bases). Trimming shortened V by 1 base and J by 4 bases, and 11 bases separated the two germline ends. This CDR3 contains 14 residues. CDR1 GTSNPN and CDR2 SVGIG come from the germline V gene (reference sequence). The chain's CDR3 is CAWSEYTGYNEQFF. In DNA form, the CDR3 reads TGTGCCTGGAGTGAATATACGGGGTACAATGAGCAGTTCTTC.

V gene TRBV7-9 combines with J gene TRBJ2-3; no clear D. Trimming stripped 4 bases from V and 1 base from J, with 15 bases between. Germline V gene lookup returns CDR1 SEHNR and CDR2 FQNEAQ (reference sequence). This CDR3 is built from 16 residues. CDR3 protein: CASSSPFGGRTDTQYF. The CDR3 DNA reads TGTGCCAGCAGCTCGCCGTTTGGTGGGCGCACAGATACGCAGTATTTT. The full variable domain, rest sourced from reference TRBV7-9 and TRBJ2-3, is DTGVSQNPRHKITKRGQNVTFRCDPISEHNRLYWYRQTLGQGPEFLTYFQNEAQLEKSRLLSDRFSAERPKGSFSTLEIQRTEQGDSAMYLCASSSPFGGRTDTQYFGPGTRLTVL.

The rearrangement uses TRBV18 and TRBJ1-1, with a possible D match to TRBD1 (5 bases). Germline lookup yields CDR1 KGHSH and CDR2 LQKENI. The CDR3 consists of 14 residues. Deletions cut 2 bases from V and 8 bases from J, with 15 bases between. CDR3 sequence (DNA): TGTGCCAGCTCACCATCCGGGACTCTGGGAGAAGCTTTCTTT. It is translated as CASSPSGTLGEAFF.

This chain uses TRBV7-8 with TRBJ1-3, with D possibly matching TRBD1 (5 bases). V lost 3 bases and J lost 4, with 22 bases in between. The length of the CDR3 is 18 residues. CDR1 and CDR2 (germline): SGHVS, FQNEAQ. The CDR3 protein is CASSLNSGTGVGGNTIYF. In nucleotides, the CDR3 is TGTGCCAGCAGCTTGAACTCCGGGACGGGAGTGGGCGGAAACACCATATATTTT.

The chain joins TRBV9 to TRBJ2-1; D remains ambiguous. Germline assignment: CDR1 SGDLS and CDR2 YYNGEE. The CDR3 runs 13 residues. Trimming shortened V by 3 bases and J by 7 bases, and 11 bases separated the two germline ends. The CDR3 region has the DNA TGTGCCAGCAGCGGTAGCATTCTGAATGAGCAGTTCTTC. It specifies CASSGSILNEQFF.

This sequence joins TRBV18 and TRBJ1-1; TRBD1 might be the D (6 bases). The CDR3 totals 16 residues. V was trimmed by 6 bases and J by 11 bases, leaving 28 bases between them. The germline CDR1 and CDR2 sequences are KGHSH and LQKENI. The CDR3 sequence: CASSPYPGTLSIRAFF. CDR3 coding DNA: TGTGCCAGCTCTCCGTATCCCGGGACATTATCGATTAGGGCTTTCTTT.

This clone came up a few times. The J gene is TRBJ2-3, the V gene TRBV6-1; 8 bases line up with TRBD1. This CDR3 contains 15 residues. CDR1 MNHNS and CDR2 SASEGT come from the germline V gene. Germline trimming cut 2 bases from V and 1 base from J; bases unmatched to any gene: 2. As DNA, the CDR3 is TGTGCCAGCAGTGAATTACAGGGGGGCACAGATACGCAGTATTTT. Protein: CASSELQGGTDTQYF.

This clone appeared a single time. The V call is TRBV6-1, the J call TRBJ2-1, with D possibly matching TRBD1 (5 bases). Germline V CDR1 and CDR2: MNHNS, SASEGT. V dropped 6 bases and J dropped 4 bases, with 10 bases sitting between them. CDR3 length equals 13 residues. CDR3 in DNA: TGTGCCAGCAGCGAGAGACAGTACAATGAGCAGTTCTTC. Translation gives CASSERQYNEQFF.

The rearrangement uses TRBV4-3 and TRBJ1-5; a possible D gene is TRBD1 (5 bases). The CDR3 runs to 16 residues. The germline V and J ends were trimmed by 0 bases and 2 bases, with 11 bases remaining between them. The germline V gene has CDR1 LGHNA and CDR2 YSLEER. In DNA form, the CDR3 reads TGCGCCAGCAGCCAAGAGTGGGGAGGGGGCAATCAGCCCCAGCATTTT. Protein: CASSQEWGGGNQPQHF.

The sample holds a few counts of this clone. The V gene is TRBV7-9, the J gene TRBJ1-2; D not resolved. CDR1 is SEHNR, CDR2 FQNEAQ, per germline (reference sequence). The CDR3 runs to 14 residues. V dropped 1 base and J dropped 8 bases, with 14 bases sitting between them. CDR3 bases: TGTGCCAGCAGCTTAGATGGCCACACACCAGGCTACACCTTC. The encoded protein is CASSLDGHTPGYTF.

The chain is built from TRBV7-8 and TRBJ2-1, with 7 bases matching TRBD2. Germline trimming cut 0 bases from V and 8 bases from J; bases unmatched to any gene: 1. This CDR3 spans 13 amino acids. From germline, CDR1 is SGHVS and CDR2 FQNEAQ. CDR3 nucleotides: TGTGCCAGCAGCTTAGCGGGGAGGGATGAGCAGTTCTTC. Amino acids: CASSLAGRDEQFF.

The rearrangement links TRBV18 to TRBJ2-7; 9 nucleotides line up with TRBD1. Germline values: CDR1 KGHSH, CDR2 LQKENI. V shed 6 bases, J shed 1 base, and the junction held 7 bases outside the gene matches. The CDR3 loop spans 15 amino acids. The CDR3 sequence is CASSQSGTGSYEQYF. The CDR3 nucleotides are TGTGCCAGCTCTCAGTCCGGGACAGGGTCCTACGAGCAGTACTTC.

This clone was seen more than once but under ten times. The CDR3, as DNA: TGTGCCAGCGGGGAGCAGGCCCAGCATTTT. Protein sequence: CASGEQAQHF. V usage is TRBV9 and J usage is TRBJ1-5; D gene uncertain. Germline V lookup: CDR1 SGDLS, CDR2 YYNGEE. Trimming removed 7 bases at V and 11 bases at J, with 10 bases between. CDR3 length: 10 amino acids.

The chain recombines TRBV7-9 with TRBJ2-5; TRBD2 matches at 7 bases. The germline V gene encodes CDR1 SEHNR and CDR2 FQNEAQ (reference sequence). CDR3 length: 16 residues. Unmatched junction bases numbered 14, after V lost 5 bases and J lost 5 bases. CDR3 amino acids: CASSPGLVLMGETQYF. The CDR3, as DNA: TGTGCCAGCAGCCCCGGACTAGTCTTAATGGGGGAGACCCAGTACTTC.